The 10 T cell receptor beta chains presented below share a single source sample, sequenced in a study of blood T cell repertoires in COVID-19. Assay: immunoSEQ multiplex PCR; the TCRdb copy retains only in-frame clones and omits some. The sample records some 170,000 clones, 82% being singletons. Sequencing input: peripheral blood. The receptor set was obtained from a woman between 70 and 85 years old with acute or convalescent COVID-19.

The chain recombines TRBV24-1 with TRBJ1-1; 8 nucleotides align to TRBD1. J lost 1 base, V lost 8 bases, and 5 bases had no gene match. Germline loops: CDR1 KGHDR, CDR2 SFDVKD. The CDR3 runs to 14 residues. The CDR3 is CATTTGATNTEAFF. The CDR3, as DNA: TGTGCCACCACGACAGGGGCCACGAACACTGAAGCTTTCTTT.

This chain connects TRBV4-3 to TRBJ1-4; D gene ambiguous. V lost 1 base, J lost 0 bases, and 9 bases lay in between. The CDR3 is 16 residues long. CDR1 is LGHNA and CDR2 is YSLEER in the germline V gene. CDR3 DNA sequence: TGCGCCAGCAGCCAAGGGGGAGGCGCAACTAATGAAAAACTGTTTTTT. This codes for CASSQGGGATNEKLFF.

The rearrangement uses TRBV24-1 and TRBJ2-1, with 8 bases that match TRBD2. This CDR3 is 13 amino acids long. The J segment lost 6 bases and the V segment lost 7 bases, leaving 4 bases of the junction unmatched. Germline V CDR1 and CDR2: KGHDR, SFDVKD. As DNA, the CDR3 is TGTGCCACCAGCGGGACTAGTAGCAATGAGCAGTTCTTC. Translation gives CATSGTSSNEQFF.

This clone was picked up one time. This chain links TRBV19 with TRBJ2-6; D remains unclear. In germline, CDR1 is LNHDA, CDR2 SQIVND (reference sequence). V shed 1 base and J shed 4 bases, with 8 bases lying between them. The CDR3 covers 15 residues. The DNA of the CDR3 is TGTGCCAGTAGTATAGTGGTCGCGGGGGCCAACGTCCTGACTTTC. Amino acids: CASSIVVAGANVLTF.

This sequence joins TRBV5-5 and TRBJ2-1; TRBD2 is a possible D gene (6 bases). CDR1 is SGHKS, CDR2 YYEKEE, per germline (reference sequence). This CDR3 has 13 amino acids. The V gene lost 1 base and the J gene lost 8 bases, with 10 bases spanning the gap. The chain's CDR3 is CASSLIGSDEQFF. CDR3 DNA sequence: TGTGCCAGCAGCTTGATCGGGAGCGATGAGCAGTTCTTC.

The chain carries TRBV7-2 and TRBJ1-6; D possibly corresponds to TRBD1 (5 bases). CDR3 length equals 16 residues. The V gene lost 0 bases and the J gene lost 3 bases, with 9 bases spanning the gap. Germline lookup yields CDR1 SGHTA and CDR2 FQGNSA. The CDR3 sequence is CASSLARDYYNSPLHF. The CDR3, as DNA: TGTGCCAGCAGCTTAGCCAGGGACTACTATAATTCACCCCTCCACTTT.

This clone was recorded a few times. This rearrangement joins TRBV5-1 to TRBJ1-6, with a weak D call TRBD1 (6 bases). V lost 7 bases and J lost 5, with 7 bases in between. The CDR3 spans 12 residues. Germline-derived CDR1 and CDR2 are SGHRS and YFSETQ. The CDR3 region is CASRTDNSPLHF. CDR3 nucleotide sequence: TGCGCCAGCCGGACAGATAATTCACCCCTCCACTTT.

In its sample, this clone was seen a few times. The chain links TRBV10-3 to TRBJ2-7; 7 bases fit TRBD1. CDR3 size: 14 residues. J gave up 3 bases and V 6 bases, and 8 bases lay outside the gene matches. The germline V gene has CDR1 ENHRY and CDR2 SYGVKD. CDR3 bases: TGTGCCATCAGCCATTCGACAGGGTACTACGAGCAGTACTTC. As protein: CAISHSTGYYEQYF.

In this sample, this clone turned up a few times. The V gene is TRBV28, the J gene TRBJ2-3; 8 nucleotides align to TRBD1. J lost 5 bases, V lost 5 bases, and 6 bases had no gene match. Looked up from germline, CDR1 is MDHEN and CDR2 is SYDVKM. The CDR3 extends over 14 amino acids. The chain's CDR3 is CASSRRTGRDTQYF. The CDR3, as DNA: TGTGCCAGCAGTAGAAGGACAGGGCGAGATACGCAGTATTTT.

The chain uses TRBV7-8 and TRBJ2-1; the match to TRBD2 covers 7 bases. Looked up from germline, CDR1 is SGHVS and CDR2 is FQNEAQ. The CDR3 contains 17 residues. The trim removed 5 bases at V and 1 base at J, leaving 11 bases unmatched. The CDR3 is CASSRRELAYSYNEQFF. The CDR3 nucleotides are TGTGCCAGCAGCCGCAGGGAACTAGCGTATTCCTACAATGAGCAGTTCTTC.